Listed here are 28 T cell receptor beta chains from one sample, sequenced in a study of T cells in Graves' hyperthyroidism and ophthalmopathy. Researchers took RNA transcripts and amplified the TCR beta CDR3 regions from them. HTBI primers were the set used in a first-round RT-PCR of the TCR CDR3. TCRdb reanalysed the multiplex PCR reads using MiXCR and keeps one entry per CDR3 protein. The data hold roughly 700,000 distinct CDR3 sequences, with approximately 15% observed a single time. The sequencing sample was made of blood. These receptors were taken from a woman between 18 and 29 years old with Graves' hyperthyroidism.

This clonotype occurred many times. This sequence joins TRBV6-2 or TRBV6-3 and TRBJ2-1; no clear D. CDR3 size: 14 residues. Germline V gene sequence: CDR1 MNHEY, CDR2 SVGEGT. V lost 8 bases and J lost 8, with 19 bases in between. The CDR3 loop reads CASSSTEFLYEQFF. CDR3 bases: TGTGCCAGCTCATCCACGGAATTTCTGTATGAGCAGTTCTTC.

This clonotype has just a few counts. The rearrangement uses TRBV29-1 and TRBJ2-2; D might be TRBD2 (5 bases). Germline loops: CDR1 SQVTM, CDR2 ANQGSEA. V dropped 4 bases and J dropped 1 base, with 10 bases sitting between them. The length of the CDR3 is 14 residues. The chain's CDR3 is CSVGGRLNTGELFF. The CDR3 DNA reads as TGCAGCGTTGGAGGGCGGCTGAACACCGGGGAGCTGTTTTTT.

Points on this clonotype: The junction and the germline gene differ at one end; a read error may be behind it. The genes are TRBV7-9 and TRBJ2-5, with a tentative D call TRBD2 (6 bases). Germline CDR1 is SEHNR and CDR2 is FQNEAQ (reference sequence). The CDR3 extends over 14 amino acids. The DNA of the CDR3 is TGTGCCAGCAGCTTAGCACGGGAGAGAGAGACCCAGTACTTT. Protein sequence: CASSLARERETQYF.

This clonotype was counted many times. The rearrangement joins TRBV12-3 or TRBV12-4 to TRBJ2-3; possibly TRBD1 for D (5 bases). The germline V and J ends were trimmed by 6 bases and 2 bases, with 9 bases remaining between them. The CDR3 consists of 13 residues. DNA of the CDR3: TGTGCCAGCAGGTCGACAGCCACAGATACGCAGTATTTT. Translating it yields CASRSTATDTQYF.

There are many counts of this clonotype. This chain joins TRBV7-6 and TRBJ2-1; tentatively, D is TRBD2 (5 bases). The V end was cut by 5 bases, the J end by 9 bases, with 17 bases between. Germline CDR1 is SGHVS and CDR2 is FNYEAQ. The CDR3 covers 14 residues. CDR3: CASSPPEARGEQFF. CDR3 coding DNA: TGTGCCAGCAGCCCCCCCGAGGCCCGGGGTGAGCAGTTCTTC. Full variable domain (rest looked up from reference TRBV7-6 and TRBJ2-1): GAGVSQSPRYKVTKRGQDVALRCDPISGHVSLYWYRQALGQGPEFLTYFNYEAQQDKSGLPNDRFSAERPEGSISTLTIQRTEQRDSAMYRCASSPPEARGEQFFGPGTRLTVL.

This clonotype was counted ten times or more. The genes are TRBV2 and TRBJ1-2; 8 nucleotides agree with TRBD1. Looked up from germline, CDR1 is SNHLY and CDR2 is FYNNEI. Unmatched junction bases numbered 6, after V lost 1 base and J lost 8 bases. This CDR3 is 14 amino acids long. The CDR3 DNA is TGTGCCAGCAGTGAAGTCGGACAGGGAGGGGGCTACACCTTC. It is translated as CASSEVGQGGGYTF.

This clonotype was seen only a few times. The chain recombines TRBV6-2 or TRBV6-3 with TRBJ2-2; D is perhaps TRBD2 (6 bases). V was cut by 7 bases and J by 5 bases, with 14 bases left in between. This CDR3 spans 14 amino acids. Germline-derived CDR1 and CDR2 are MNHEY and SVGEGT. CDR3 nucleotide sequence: TGTGCCAGCACAGACGGGAGCAGGACCGGGGAGCTGTTTTTT. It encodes CASTDGSRTGELFF.

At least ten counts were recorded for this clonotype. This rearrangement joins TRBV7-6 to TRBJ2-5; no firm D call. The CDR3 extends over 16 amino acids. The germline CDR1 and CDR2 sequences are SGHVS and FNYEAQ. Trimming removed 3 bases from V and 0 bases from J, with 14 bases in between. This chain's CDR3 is CASSFDARRYQETQYF. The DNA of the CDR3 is TGTGCCAGCAGCTTTGATGCCAGGCGGTACCAAGAGACCCAGTACTTC.

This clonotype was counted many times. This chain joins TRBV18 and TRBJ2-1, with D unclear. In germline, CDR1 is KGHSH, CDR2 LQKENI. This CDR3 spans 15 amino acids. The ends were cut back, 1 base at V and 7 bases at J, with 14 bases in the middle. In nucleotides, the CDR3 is TGTGCCAGCTCACCACGAGGCGAAGCCGGTAATGAGCAGTTCTTC. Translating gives CASSPRGEAGNEQFF. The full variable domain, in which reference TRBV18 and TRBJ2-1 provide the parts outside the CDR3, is NAGVMQNPRHLVRRRGQEARLRCSPMKGHSHVYWYRQLPEEGLKFMVYLQKENIIDESGMPKERFSAEFPKEGPSILRIQQVVRGDSAAYFCASSPRGEAGNEQFFGPGTRLTVL.

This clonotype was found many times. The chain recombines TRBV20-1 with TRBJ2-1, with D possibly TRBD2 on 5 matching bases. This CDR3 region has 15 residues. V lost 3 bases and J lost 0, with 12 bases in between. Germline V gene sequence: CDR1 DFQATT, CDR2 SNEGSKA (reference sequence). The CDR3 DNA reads TGCAGTGCTAGCGGCGGTACTAGCTCCTACAATGAGCAGTTCTTC. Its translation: CSASGGTSSYNEQFF.

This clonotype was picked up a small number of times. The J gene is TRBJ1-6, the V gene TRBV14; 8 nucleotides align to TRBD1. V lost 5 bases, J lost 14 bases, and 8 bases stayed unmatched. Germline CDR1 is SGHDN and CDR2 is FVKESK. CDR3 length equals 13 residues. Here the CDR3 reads CASSTDRGTSLHF. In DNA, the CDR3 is TGTGCCAGCAGCACCGACAGGGGAACCTCCCTCCACTTT. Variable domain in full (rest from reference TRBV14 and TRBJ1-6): EAGVTQFPSHSVIEKGQTVTLRCDPISGHDNLYWYRRVMGKEIKFLLHFVKESKQDESGMPNNRFLAERTGGTYSTLKVQPAELEDSGVYFCASSTDRGTSLHFGNGTRLTVT.

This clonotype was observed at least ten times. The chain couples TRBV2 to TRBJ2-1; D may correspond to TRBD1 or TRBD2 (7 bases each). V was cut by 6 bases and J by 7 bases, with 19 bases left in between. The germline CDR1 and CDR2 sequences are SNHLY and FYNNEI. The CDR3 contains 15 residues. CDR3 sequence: CASRTSSGGVNEQFF. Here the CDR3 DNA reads TGTGCCAGCAGGACTAGCTCAGGGGGAGTGAATGAGCAGTTCTTC.

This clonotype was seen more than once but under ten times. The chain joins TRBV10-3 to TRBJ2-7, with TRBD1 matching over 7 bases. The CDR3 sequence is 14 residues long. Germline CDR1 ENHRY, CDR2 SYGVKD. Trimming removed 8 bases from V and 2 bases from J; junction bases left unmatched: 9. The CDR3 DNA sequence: TGTGCCATCGGATTAGGGGGCATGGCCTACGAGCAGTACTTC. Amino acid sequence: CAIGLGGMAYEQYF.

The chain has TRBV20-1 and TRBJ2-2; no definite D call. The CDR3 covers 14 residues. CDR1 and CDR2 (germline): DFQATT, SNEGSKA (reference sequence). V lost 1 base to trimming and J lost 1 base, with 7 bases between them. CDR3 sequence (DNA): TGCAGTGCTAGAGTTACAGTGAACACCGGGGAGCTGTTTTTT. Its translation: CSARVTVNTGELFF.

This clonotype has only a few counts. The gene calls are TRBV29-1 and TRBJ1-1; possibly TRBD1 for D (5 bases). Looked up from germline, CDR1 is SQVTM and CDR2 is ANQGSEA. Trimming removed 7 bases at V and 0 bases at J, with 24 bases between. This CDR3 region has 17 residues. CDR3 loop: CSGNPLGGPFMNTEAFF. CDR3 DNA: TGCAGCGGCAACCCCCTGGGGGGTCCTTTCATGAACACTGAAGCTTTCTTT.

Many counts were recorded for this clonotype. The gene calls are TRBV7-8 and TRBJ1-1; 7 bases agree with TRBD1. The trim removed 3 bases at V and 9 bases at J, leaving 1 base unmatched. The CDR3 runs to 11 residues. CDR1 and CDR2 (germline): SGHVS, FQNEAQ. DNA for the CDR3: TGTGCCAGCAGCTTGGACAGGCAAGCTTTCTTT. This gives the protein CASSLDRQAFF.

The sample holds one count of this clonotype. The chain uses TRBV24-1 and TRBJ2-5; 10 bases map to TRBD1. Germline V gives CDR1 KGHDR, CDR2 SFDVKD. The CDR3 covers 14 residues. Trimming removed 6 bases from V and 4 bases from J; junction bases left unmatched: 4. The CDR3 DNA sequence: TGTGCCACCAGTATTGGACAGGGGGGAGAGACCCAGTACTTC. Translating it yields CATSIGQGGETQYF.

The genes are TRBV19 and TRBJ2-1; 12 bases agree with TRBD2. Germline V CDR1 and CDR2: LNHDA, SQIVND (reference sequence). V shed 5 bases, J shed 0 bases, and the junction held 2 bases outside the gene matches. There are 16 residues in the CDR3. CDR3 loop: CASSLAGGRSYNEQFF. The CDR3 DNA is TGTGCCAGTAGTCTAGCGGGAGGGCGCTCCTACAATGAGCAGTTCTTC.

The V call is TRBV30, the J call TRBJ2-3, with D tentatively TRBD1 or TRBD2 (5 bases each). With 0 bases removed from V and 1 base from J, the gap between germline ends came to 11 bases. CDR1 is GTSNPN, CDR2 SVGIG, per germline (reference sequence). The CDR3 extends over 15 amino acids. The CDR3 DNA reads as TGTGCCTGGAGTGTACATGGGGGACGCACAGATACGCAGTATTTT. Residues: CAWSVHGGRTDTQYF.

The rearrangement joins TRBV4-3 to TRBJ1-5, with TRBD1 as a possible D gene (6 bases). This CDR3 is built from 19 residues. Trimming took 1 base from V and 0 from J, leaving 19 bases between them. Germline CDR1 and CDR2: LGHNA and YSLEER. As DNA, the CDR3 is TGCGCCAGCAGCCAAGTAGGGGGGGTCGCCGATTATAGCAATCAGCCCCAGCATTTT. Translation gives CASSQVGGVADYSNQPQHF.

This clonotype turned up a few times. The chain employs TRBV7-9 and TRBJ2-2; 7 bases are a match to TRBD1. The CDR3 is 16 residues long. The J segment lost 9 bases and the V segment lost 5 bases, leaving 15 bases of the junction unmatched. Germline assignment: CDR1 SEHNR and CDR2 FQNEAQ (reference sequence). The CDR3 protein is CASSGRDSPSLRELFF. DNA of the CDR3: TGTGCCAGCAGCGGACGGGACAGCCCCTCCCTGAGGGAGCTGTTTTTT.

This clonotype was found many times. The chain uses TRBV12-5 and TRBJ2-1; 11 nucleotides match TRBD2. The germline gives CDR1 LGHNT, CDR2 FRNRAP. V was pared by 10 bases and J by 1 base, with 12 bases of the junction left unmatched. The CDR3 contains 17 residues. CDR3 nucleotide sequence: TGTGCTACAACGCCGGGACTAGCGGACCTGTCCTACAATGAGCAGTTCTTC. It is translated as CATTPGLADLSYNEQFF. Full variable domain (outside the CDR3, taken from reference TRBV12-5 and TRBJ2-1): DARVTQTPRHKVTEMGQEVTMRCQPILGHNTVFWYRQTMMQGLELLAYFRNRAPLDDSGMPKDRFSAEMPDATLATLKIQPSEPRDSAVYFCATTPGLADLSYNEQFFGPGTRLTVL.

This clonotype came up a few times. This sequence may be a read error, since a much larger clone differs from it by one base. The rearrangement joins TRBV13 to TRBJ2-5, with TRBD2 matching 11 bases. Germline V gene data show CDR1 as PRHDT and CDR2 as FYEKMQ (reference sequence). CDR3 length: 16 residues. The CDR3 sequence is CASSQGLAEIQEAQYF. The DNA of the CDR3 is TGTGCCAGCAGCCAGGGACTAGCGGAAATCCAAGAGGCCCAGTACTTC.

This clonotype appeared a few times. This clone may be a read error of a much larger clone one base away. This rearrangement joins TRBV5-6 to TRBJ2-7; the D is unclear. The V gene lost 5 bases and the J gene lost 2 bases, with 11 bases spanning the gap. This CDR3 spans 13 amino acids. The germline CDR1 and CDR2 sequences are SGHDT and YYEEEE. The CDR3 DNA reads TGTGCCAGCAGTGTTCGAAGCCCCTACGAGCAGTACTTC. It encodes CASSVRSPYEQYF.

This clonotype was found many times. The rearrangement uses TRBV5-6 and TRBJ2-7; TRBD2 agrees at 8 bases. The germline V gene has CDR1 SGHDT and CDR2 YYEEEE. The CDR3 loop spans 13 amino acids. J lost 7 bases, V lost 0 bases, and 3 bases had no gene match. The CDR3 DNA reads TGTGCCAGCAGCTTGGGACTAGCGATTGAGCAGTACTTC. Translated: CASSLGLAIEQYF.

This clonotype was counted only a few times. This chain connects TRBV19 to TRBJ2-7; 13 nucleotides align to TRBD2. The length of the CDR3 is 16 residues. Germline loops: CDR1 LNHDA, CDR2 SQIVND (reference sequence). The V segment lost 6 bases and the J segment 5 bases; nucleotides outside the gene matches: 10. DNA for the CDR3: TGTGCCAGTAGCCTCGGACTAGCGGGAGTTTTTGACGAGCAGTACTTC. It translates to CASSLGLAGVFDEQYF.

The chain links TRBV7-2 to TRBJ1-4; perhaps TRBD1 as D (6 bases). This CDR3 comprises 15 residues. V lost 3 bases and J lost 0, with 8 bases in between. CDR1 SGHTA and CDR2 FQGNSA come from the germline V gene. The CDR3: CASSFRGSTNEKLFF. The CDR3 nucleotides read TGTGCCAGCAGCTTCAGGGGCTCAACTAATGAAAAACTGTTTTTT.

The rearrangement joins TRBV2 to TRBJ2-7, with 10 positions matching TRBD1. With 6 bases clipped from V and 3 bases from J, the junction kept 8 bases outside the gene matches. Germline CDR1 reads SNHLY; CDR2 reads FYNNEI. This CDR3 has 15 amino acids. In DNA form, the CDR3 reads TGTGCCAGCAGCCCTGACAGGGGGCAGGTCTACGAGCAGTACTTC. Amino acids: CASSPDRGQVYEQYF.